This T cell receptor beta chain was recorded in a study of Ad26.COV2.S vaccination and SARS-CoV-2 variants. Sequencing was performed with immunoSEQ multiplex PCR; in TCRdb, only in-frame clones are kept and a portion is missing. The sample has roughly 92,000 clones; more than 70% are singletons. Germline V CDR1 and CDR2: SGHNT, YYREEE (reference sequence). V gave up 4 bases and J gave up 3 bases, with 14 bases separating them. The CDR3 runs to 14 residues. The material was peripheral blood, obtained after recovery from COVID-19. This TCR came from a human donor who had recovered from COVID-19. This rearrangement joins TRBV5-4 to TRBJ2-7; D might be TRBD2 (5 bases). The CDR3 nucleotides are TGTGCCAGCAGCCGCTTCGGAGGATACTACGAGCAGTACTTC. Protein: CASSRFGGYYEQYF.